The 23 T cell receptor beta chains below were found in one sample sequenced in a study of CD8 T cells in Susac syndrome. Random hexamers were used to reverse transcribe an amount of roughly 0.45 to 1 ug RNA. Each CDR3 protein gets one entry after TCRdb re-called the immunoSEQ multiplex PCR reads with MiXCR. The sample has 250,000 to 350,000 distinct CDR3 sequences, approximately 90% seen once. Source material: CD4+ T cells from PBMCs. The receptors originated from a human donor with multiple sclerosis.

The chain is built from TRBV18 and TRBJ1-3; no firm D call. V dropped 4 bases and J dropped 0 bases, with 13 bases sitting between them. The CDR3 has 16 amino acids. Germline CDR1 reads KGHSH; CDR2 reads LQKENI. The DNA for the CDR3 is TGTGCCAGCTCACTACTTGACACGCTCTCTGGAAACACCATATATTTT. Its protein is CASSLLDTLSGNTIYF.

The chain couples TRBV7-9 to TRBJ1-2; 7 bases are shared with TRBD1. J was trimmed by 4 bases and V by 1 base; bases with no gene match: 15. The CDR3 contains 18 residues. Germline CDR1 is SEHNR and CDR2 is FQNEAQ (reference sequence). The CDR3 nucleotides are TGTGCCAGCAGCTTAGTCTCCCTCGTGACAGGGACAAGCTATGGCTACACCTTC. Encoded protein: CASSLVSLVTGTSYGYTF.

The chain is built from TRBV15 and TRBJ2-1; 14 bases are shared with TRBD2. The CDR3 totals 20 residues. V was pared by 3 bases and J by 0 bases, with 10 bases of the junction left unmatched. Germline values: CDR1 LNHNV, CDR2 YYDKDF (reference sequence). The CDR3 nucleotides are TGTGCCACCAGCAGTCCCATTGGGACTAGCGGGGGCCGCTCCTACAATGAGCAGTTCTTC. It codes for CATSSPIGTSGGRSYNEQFF.

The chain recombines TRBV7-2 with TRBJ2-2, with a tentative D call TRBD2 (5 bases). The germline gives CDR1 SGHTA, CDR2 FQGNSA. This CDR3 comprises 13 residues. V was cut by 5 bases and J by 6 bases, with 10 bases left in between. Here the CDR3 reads CASSPKRAGELFF. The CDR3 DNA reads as TGTGCCAGCAGCCCTAAGAGGGCCGGGGAGCTGTTTTTT. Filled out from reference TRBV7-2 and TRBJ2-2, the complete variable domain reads GAGVSQSPSNKVTEKGKDVELRCDPISGHTALYWYRQSLGQGLEFLIYFQGNSAPDKSGLPSDRFSAERTGGSVSTLTIQRTQQEDSAVYLCASSPKRAGELFFGEGSRLTVL.

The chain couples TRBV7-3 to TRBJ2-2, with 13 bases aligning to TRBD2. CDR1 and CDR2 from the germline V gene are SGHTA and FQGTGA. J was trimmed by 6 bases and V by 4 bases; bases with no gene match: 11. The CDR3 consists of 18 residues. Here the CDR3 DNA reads TGTGCCAGCAGCTCGGGACTAGCGGGACCGATGGGGTCCGGGGAGCTGTTTTTT. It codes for CASSSGLAGPMGSGELFF.

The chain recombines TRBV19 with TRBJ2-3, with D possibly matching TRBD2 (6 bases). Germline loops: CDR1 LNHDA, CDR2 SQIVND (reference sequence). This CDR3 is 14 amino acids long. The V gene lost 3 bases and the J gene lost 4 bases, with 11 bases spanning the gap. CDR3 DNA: TGTGCCAGTAGTATCGGGGGAGATGCAGATACGCAGTATTTT. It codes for CASSIGGDADTQYF.

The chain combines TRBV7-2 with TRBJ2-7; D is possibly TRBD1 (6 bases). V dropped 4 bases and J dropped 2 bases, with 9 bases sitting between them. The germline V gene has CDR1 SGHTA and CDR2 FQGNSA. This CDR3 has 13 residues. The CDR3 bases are TGTGCCAGCAGCTCCGGACAGCCCTACGAGCAGTACTTC. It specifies CASSSGQPYEQYF. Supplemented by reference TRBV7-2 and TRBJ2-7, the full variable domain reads GAGVSQSPSNKVTEKGKDVELRCDPISGHTALYWYRQSLGQGLEFLIYFQGNSAPDKSGLPSDRFSAERTGGSVSTLTIQRTQQEDSAVYLCASSSGQPYEQYFGPGTRLTVT.

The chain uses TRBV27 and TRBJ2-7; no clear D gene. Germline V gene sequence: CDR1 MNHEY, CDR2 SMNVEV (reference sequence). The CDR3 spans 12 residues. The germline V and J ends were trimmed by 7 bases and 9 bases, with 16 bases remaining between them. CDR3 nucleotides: TGTGCCAGCAATCCCCTGTCTGCGAGGCAGTACTTC. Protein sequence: CASNPLSARQYF.

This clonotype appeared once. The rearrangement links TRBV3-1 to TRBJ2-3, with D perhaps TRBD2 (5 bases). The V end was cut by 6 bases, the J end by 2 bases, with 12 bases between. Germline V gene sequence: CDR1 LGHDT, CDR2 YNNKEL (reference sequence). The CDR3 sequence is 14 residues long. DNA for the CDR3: TGTGCCAGCAGAAGGGAAGCGGTCACAGATACGCAGTATTTT. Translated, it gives CASRREAVTDTQYF.

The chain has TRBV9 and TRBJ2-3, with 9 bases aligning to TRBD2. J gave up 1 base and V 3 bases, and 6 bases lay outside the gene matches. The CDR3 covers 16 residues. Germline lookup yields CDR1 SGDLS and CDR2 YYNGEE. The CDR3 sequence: CASSERGTSRTDTQYF. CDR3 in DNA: TGTGCCAGCAGCGAGCGTGGGACTAGCCGCACAGATACGCAGTATTTT.

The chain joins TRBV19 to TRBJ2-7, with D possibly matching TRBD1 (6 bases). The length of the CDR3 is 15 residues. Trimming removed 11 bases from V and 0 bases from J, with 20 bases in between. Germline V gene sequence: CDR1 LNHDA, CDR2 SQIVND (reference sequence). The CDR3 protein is CASSKDRFSSYEQYF. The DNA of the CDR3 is TGTGCCTCGTCTAAGGACAGATTCAGCTCCTACGAGCAGTACTTC.

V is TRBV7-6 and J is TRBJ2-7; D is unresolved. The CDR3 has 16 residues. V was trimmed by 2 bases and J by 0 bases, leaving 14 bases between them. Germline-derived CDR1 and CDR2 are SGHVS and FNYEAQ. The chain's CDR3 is CASSLSGGGLSYEQYF. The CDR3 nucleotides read TGTGCCAGCAGCTTAAGTGGTGGTGGCCTCTCCTACGAGCAGTACTTC.

The CDR3: CASSQISGQGKQPQHF. CDR3 DNA: TGCGCCAGCAGCCAAATATCGGGACAGGGGAAACAGCCCCAGCATTTT. This chain joins TRBV4-1 and TRBJ1-5, with 10 positions matching TRBD1. The length of the CDR3 is 16 residues. J lost 7 bases, V lost 2 bases, and 8 bases had no gene match. CDR1 is MGHRA, CDR2 YSYEKL, per germline.

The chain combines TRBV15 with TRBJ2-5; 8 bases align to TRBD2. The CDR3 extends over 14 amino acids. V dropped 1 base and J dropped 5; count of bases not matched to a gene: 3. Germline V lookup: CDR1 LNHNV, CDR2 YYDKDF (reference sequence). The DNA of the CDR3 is TGTGCCACCAGCAGAGCGGGAGGGCTGGAGACCCAGTACTTC. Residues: CATSRAGGLETQYF.

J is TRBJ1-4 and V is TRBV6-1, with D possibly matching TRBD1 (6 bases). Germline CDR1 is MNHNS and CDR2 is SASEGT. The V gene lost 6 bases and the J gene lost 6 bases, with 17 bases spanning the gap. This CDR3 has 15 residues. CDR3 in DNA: TGTGCCAGCAGAACAGGGAATTGGGTCGATGAAAAACTGTTTTTT. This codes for CASRTGNWVDEKLFF.

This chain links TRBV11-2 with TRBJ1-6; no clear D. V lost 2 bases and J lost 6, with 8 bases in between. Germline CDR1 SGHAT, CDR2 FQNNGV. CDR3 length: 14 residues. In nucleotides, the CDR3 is TGTGCCAGCAGCTTACGTTGGGTTAATTCACCCCTCCACTTT. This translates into CASSLRWVNSPLHF.

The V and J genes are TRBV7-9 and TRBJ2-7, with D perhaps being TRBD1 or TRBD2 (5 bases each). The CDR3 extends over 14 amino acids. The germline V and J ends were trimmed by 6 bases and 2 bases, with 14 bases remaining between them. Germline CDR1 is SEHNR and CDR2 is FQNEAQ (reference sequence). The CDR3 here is CASSPGPEAYEQYF. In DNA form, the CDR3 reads TGTGCCAGCAGTCCGGGACCCGAGGCCTACGAGCAGTACTTC.

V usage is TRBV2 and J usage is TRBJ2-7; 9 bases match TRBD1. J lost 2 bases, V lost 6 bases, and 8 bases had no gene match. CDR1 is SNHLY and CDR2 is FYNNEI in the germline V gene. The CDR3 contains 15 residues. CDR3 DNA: TGTGCCAGCAGACGGGACAGGGTCGAAACCTACGAGCAGTACTTC. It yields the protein CASRRDRVETYEQYF.

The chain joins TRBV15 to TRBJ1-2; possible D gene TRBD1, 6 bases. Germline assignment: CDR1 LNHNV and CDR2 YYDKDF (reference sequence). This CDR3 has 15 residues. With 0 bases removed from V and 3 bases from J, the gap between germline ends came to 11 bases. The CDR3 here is CATSRDLQGHYGYTF. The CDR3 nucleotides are TGTGCCACCAGCAGAGACCTACAGGGCCACTATGGCTACACCTTC.

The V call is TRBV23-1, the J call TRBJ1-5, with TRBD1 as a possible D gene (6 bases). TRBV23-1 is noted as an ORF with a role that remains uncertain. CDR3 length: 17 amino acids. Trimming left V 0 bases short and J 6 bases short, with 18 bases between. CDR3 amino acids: CASSQSGPTGLTQPQHF. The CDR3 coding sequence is TGCGCCAGCAGTCAATCGGGACCTACAGGGTTGACTCAGCCCCAGCATTTT.

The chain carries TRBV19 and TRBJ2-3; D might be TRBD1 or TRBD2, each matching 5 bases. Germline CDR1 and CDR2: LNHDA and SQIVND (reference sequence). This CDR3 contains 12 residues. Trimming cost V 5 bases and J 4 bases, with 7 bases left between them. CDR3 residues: CASSPGPDTQYF. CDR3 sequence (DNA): TGTGCCAGTAGTCCGGGACCAGATACGCAGTATTTT.

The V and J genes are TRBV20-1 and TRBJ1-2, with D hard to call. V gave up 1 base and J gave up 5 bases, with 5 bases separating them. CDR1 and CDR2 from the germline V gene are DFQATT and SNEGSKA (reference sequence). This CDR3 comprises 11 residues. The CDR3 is CSARVGYGYTF. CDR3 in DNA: TGCAGTGCTAGAGTTGGGTATGGCTACACCTTC.

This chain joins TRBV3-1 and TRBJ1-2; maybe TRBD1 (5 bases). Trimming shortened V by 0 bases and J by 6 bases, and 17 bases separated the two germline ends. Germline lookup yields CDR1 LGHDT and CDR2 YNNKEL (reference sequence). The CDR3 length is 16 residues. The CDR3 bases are TGTGCCAGCAGCCAAGAAGCGGACCCGGGACTTGATGGCTACACCTTC. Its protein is CASSQEADPGLDGYTF.